A single count supports the clone carrying this TCR beta chain. The antigen is unknown. These data originate in a study of PD-L1 blockade in urothelial cancer. Looking at the study overall: Peripheral blood specimens exhibited a median yield of approximately 150,000 T cells. Study-level findings and limits: By 3 weeks, tumor-associated blood clones had expanded more in durable-benefit patients.

What went into each PCR as a spike was synthetic TCR analog templates. Method: immunoSEQ multiplex PCR; TCRdb's copy keeps in-frame clones and lacks some. The data contain roughly 100,000 clones, roughly 80% of them seen just once; the ten biggest clones take up under 9.5%. V trimming: 7 bases; J trimming: 5 bases; junction bases outside the gene matches: 5. This CDR3 has 14 residues. Germline V CDR1 and CDR2: ENHRY, SYGVKD. Time point meaning: peripheral blood 6 weeks after treatment start. Sequencing used PBMCs, obtained around atezolizumab (anti-PD-L1) treatment. This chain links TRBV10-3 with TRBJ2-1, with 10 bases that match TRBD1. The origin of this receptor is an older man with urothelial cancer. This chain's CDR3 is CAITRQGANNEQFF. The DNA of the CDR3 is TGTGCCATCACTCGACAGGGGGCGAACAATGAGCAGTTCTTC.